This T cell receptor (beta chain) was recovered during a study of response to subunit inactivated influenza vaccine (dated by TCRdb to the late 2010s). With regard to the full study: To follow how T cells responded to a trivalent subunit inactivated influenza vaccine, the researchers relied on deep quantitative profiling of the T cell receptor repertoire. Study-wide findings and limitations: It was suggested by the authors that each seasonal influenza vaccination may recruit only a limited number of new T cells.

Library method: RT-PCR. Reads for this sample came from an Illumina HiSeq 2500. Using fastp trimming at Q25 and MiXCR clonotype assembly, TCRdb reanalyzed the public sequencing data and kept in-frame beta chains. Each CDR3 protein appears once, grouped with its most common genes and DNA. The sample table lists around 490,000 distinct CDR3 sequences, less than 10% of them with a count of one. The ten largest clones take up around 13% of the sample. CDR1 SQVTM and CDR2 ANQGSEA were looked up in the germline V gene. V is cut back by 4 bases and J by 5 bases, with 7 bases in the junction unmatched. The CDR3 starts with the cysteine, ends with the phenylalanine, and has 14 residues. The kept DNA is CDR3 alone, 42 bases in frame from the first base. This clonotype was counted at least ten times. The antigen this receptor binds is unknown. No base qualities exist here, and no much larger clone lies one base off it.

The chain employs TRBV29-1 and TRBJ1-4, with 7 central nucleotides matching TRBD1. The sequence was collected from a man in his fifties or sixties who received an inactivated influenza vaccine. Donor details come from another sample of the same person, matched by shared clones. The sample here was PBMCs from blood, taken less than 30 months after vaccination. The bases are TGCAGCGTTGCCCCGACAGGGAAGAATGAAAAACTGTTTTTT. It encodes CSVAPTGKNEKLFF.